These T cell receptor beta chains were read from a single sample in a study of T cell repertoires in MIS-A myocarditis. Libraries were prepared by immunoSEQ multiplex PCR; TCRdb keeps only in-frame clonotypes and omits some of them. The sample consists of 13,000 to 15,000 clones, 74% of them appearing once. Sequenced input: left ventricle heart tissue obtained at autopsy. Receptors were obtained from a man aged 18 to 29 with fulminant myocarditis from multisystem inflammatory syndrome in adults (MIS-A) after COVID-19. CDR3s include the opening cysteine and the closing phenylalanine or tryptophan. The D gene is left open where the match is weak. The listing skips clone size in some rows; elsewhere it reads once, few, many or a size class.

clone_size | j_call | v_call | d_call | cdr3_aa | cdr3_nt
few | TRBJ1-1 | TRBV29-1 | NA | CSVEDGGNTNTEAFF | TGCAGCGTTGAAGATGGGGGAAACACGAACACTGAAGCTTTCTTT
NA | TRBJ2-7 | TRBV7-2 | NA | CASSLVAGVSAGEQYF | TGTGCCAGCAGCTTAGTTGCAGGGGTATCGGCCGGCGAGCAGTACTTC
NA | TRBJ2-7 | TRBV2 | TRBD1 | CASSEAGQGDSYEQYF | TGTGCCAGCAGTGAAGCGGGACAGGGTGACTCCTACGAGCAGTACTTC
NA | TRBJ2-3 | TRBV5-1 | TRBD2 | CASSLTSGAGGTQYF | TGCGCCAGCAGCCTGACTAGCGGAGCTGGTGGTACGCAGTATTTT
NA | TRBJ2-3 | TRBV7-2 | NA | CASSETNKGPSATDTQYF | TGTGCCAGCAGCGAAACTAACAAGGGCCCGAGTGCGACAGATACGCAGTATTTT
once | TRBJ2-2 | TRBV11-3 | NA | CASSLAPRGTGELFF | TGTGCCAGCAGCTTAGCCCCGCGAGGCACCGGGGAGCTGTTTTTT
NA | TRBJ1-5 | TRBV12-3/TRBV12-4 | NA | CASRYHSNQPQHF | TGTGCCAGCAGGTACCATAGCAATCAGCCCCAGCATTTT
NA | TRBJ2-3 | TRBV7-9 | NA | CASSFPGGAATQYF | TGTGCCAGCAGCTTTCCAGGGGGGGCCGCTACGCAGTATTTT
NA | TRBJ1-5 | TRBV7-2 | NA | CASSLGGYGNQPQHF | TGTGCCAGCAGTCTAGGGGGGTATGGCAATCAGCCCCAGCATTTT
NA | TRBJ1-6 | TRBV5-5 | NA | CASSLGWSNSPLHF | TGTGCCAGCAGCTTGGGGTGGAGTAATTCACCCCTCCACTTT
NA | TRBJ2-1 | TRBV5-1 | NA | CASSSLERNEQFF | TGCGCCAGCAGCTCTCTCGAGCGGAATGAGCAGTTCTTC
NA | TRBJ1-3 | TRBV5-6 | NA | CASSLPDNYSGNTIYF | TGTGCCAGCAGCCTACCCGACAATTACTCTGGAAACACCATATATTTT
once | TRBJ2-7 | TRBV15 | NA | CATSRARGGYYEQYF | TGTGCCACCAGCAGAGCGCGGGGCGGATACTACGAGCAGTACTTC
NA | TRBJ1-2 | TRBV4-1 | NA | CASSQDPEGYGYTF | TGCGCCAGCAGCCAAGACCCAGAAGGCTATGGCTACACCTTC
NA | TRBJ1-2 | TRBV3-1/TRBV3-2 | NA | CASSQQGNYGYTF | TGTGCCAGCAGCCAGCAAGGGAACTATGGCTACACCTTC
NA | TRBJ1-3 | TRBV6-5 | NA | CASRVTANGNTIYF | TGTGCCAGCAGGGTAACAGCCAATGGAAACACCATATATTTT
few | TRBJ2-2 | TRBV24-1 | TRBD1 | CATSDPASGTGSTGELFF | TGTGCCACCAGTGATCCCGCCAGTGGGACAGGCTCCACCGGGGAGCTGTTTTTT
NA | TRBJ2-5 | TRBV20-1 | NA | CSAREDETQYF | TGCAGTGCTAGAGAGGACGAGACCCAGTACTTC
NA | TRBJ1-6 | TRBV6-5 | NA | CASSYGGSYNSPLHF | TGTGCCAGCAGTTACGGGGGCTCCTATAATTCACCCCTCCACTTT
NA | TRBJ2-3 | TRBV7-3 | TRBD2 | CASSSLGSGSLADTQYF | TGTGCCAGCAGCTCGCTAGGGAGCGGGAGTTTGGCAGATACGCAGTATTTT
few | TRBJ1-2 | TRBV18 | NA | CASSLGRANYGYTF | TGTGCCAGCTCTTTAGGGAGAGCTAACTATGGCTACACCTTC
few | TRBJ1-2 | TRBV7-9 | TRBD1 | CASSPGQGWDYGYTF | TGTGCCAGCAGCCCCGGACAGGGTTGGGACTATGGCTACACCTTC
few | TRBJ1-4 | TRBV9 | NA | CASSVWDRGDEKLFF | TGTGCCAGCAGCGTATGGGACCGGGGCGATGAAAAACTGTTTTTT
NA | TRBJ1-6 | TRBV2 | NA | CASSPLTGTNNSPLHF | TGTGCCAGCAGTCCCCTTACCGGGACCAATAATTCACCCCTCCACTTT
NA | TRBJ2-7 | TRBV19 | TRBD1 | CASSFTGTGDYEQYF | TGTGCCAGTAGCTTCACTGGGACAGGGGATTACGAGCAGTACTTC
NA | TRBJ1-6 | TRBV28 | NA | CASSLEGVRDSPLHF | TGTGCCAGCAGTTTAGAGGGGGTACGAGATTCACCCCTCCACTTT
few | TRBJ1-1 | TRBV6-5 | TRBD1 | CASRGGQYTEAFF | TGTGCCAGCAGGGGGGGACAGTACACTGAAGCTTTCTTT
large | TRBJ2-7 | TRBV5-6 | NA | CASSFYGDAYEQYF | TGTGCCAGCAGCTTCTACGGAGATGCCTACGAGCAGTACTTC
NA | TRBJ2-7 | TRBV5-4 | NA | CASSLGHSKGIYEQYF | TGTGCCAGCAGCTTGGGACACTCCAAAGGGATCTACGAGCAGTACTTC
few | TRBJ1-5 | TRBV4-1 | NA | CASSQDDSTNQPQHF | TGCGCCAGCAGCCAAGATGATAGCACTAATCAGCCCCAGCATTTT
few | TRBJ1-1 | TRBV14 | NA | CASSRMRGWNTEAFF | TGTGCCAGCAGCCGGATGAGGGGATGGAACACTGAAGCTTTCTTT
NA | TRBJ1-2 | TRBV7-9 | NA | CASSAIGPAPVGSYGYTF | TGTGCCAGCAGCGCGATCGGCCCAGCCCCGGTCGGGAGCTATGGCTACACCTTC